A single sample is the source of the 15 T cell receptor beta chains below, sequenced in a study of radiotherapy plus CTLA-4 blockade in lung cancer. Only in-frame clones appear in the TCRdb table, and some are missing; sequencing was by immunoSEQ multiplex PCR. The sample includes about 45,000 clones, 50% to 70% of them seen just once. The starting material was peripheral blood, obtained from a patient treated with radiotherapy plus ipilimumab. The receptor source for this set is a human donor with non-small cell lung cancer who had a partial response to radiotherapy plus ipilimumab.

This clone was observed a few times. The V gene is TRBV5-1, the J gene TRBJ2-1; 13 positions match TRBD2. CDR1 SGHRS and CDR2 YFSETQ come from the germline V gene. Trimming removed 6 bases from V and 7 bases from J; junction bases left unmatched: 7. This CDR3 contains 15 residues. CDR3 sequence (DNA): TGCGCCAGCACGACACTAGCGGGGGGGCAGAATGAGCAGTTCTTC. Amino acids: CASTTLAGGQNEQFF.

The gene calls are TRBV7-3 and TRBJ2-1, with 10 bases identical to TRBD2. The CDR3 is 16 amino acids. Germline V gene sequence: CDR1 SGHTA, CDR2 FQGTGA. The V and J ends lost 5 bases and 8 bases, in that order; junction bases with no gene match: 12. As DNA, the CDR3 is TGTGCCAGCAGCCCCGAGGGGAGCGGGGGGGCCGATGAGCAGTTCTTC. Translation gives CASSPEGSGGADEQFF.

This clone was seen more than once but under ten times. This chain links TRBV4-3 with TRBJ1-1; 8 bases fit TRBD1. Germline V gene lookup returns CDR1 LGHNA and CDR2 YSLEER. The CDR3 runs to 12 residues. V dropped 4 bases and J dropped 8; count of bases not matched to a gene: 3. The CDR3 sequence: CASSPDRGEAFF. The CDR3 DNA follows: TGCGCCAGCAGCCCAGACAGGGGAGAAGCTTTCTTT.

The chain couples TRBV29-1 to TRBJ2-2, with D uncertain. The germline V gene has CDR1 SQVTM and CDR2 ANQGSEA. CDR3 size: 14 residues. The V gene lost 4 bases and the J gene lost 0 bases, with 9 bases spanning the gap. CDR3 sequence reads: CSVGYLSNTGELFF. The CDR3 DNA reads as TGCAGCGTTGGTTATCTTTCGAACACCGGGGAGCTGTTTTTT.

The chain couples TRBV19 to TRBJ2-1, with TRBD2 identical over 16 bases. Germline V lookup: CDR1 LNHDA, CDR2 SQIVND (reference sequence). The length of the CDR3 is 18 residues. Trimming at V came to 11 bases and at J to 7 bases, leaving 17 bases not matched to a gene. CDR3 DNA: TGTGCCTCTTCAACCGGGACTAGCGGGAGGGTTATGAGGAATGAGCAGTTCTTC. This codes for CASSTGTSGRVMRNEQFF.

The rearrangement joins TRBV7-6 to TRBJ2-3, with 8 bases identical to TRBD1. Unmatched junction bases numbered 4, after V lost 5 bases and J lost 3 bases. CDR1 is SGHVS, CDR2 FNYEAQ, per germline. This CDR3 has 14 amino acids. CDR3 sequence reads: CASSPDRGTDTQYF. The CDR3 nucleotides read TGTGCCAGCAGCCCCGACAGGGGAACAGATACGCAGTATTTT.

DNA of the CDR3: TGTGCCGCTGCGCTTAGCCGTCAAACCAAAAACATTCAGTACTTC. Protein sequence: CAAALSRQTKNIQYF. The genes are TRBV30 and TRBJ2-4; D is uncertain. Trimming took off 8 bases at V and 2 bases at J, with 19 bases between the two ends. Germline V CDR1 and CDR2: GTSNPN, SVGIG (reference sequence). This CDR3 is 15 amino acids long.

The V call is TRBV5-1, the J call TRBJ2-7, with 9 bases aligning to TRBD1. Germline assignment: CDR1 SGHRS and CDR2 YFSETQ. J lost 4 bases, V lost 0 bases, and 11 bases had no gene match. This CDR3 has 17 residues. The CDR3 sequence: CASSLAGTGWEEYEQYF. The CDR3 DNA follows: TGCGCCAGCAGCTTGGCTGGGACAGGGTGGGAGGAGTACGAGCAGTACTTC.

This clone has just a few counts. This rearrangement joins TRBV30 to TRBJ1-2, with TRBD1 matching 8 bases. V lost 4 bases and J lost 8; bases outside the gene matches: 12. The CDR3 has 14 residues. Germline V CDR1 and CDR2: GTSNPN, SVGIG (reference sequence). The CDR3 is CAWNRRDRYSGYTF. The CDR3 bases are TGTGCCTGGAATCGAAGGGACAGGTACAGCGGCTACACCTTC.

In this sample, this clone turned up a few times. J is TRBJ2-2 and V is TRBV19; tentatively, D is TRBD1 (5 bases). Germline-derived CDR1 and CDR2 are LNHDA and SQIVND (reference sequence). V was trimmed by 3 bases and J by 5 bases, leaving 7 bases between them. CDR3 length: 13 amino acids. CDR3 in amino acids: CASSIRETGELFF. In DNA, the CDR3 is TGTGCCAGTAGTATCAGGGAAACCGGGGAGCTGTTTTTT.

V and J are TRBV7-9 and TRBJ2-1, with D possibly TRBD2 on 6 matching bases. Germline CDR1 and CDR2: SEHNR and FQNEAQ (reference sequence). V lost 7 bases, J lost 8 bases, and 15 bases lay in between. The CDR3 totals 13 residues. CDR3: CASMRGGWDEQFF. The CDR3 bases are TGTGCCAGCATGAGAGGAGGGTGGGATGAGCAGTTCTTC.

This clone was counted many times. The V call is TRBV7-2, the J call TRBJ2-1; possible D gene TRBD1, 6 bases. Germline CDR1 SGHTA, CDR2 FQGNSA. V gave up 5 bases and J gave up 3 bases, with 11 bases separating them. CDR3 size: 14 residues. The CDR3 DNA sequence: TGTGCCAGCAGCCTCCAAGGGGGCTACAATGAGCAGTTCTTC. This encodes CASSLQGGYNEQFF.

A few counts support this clone. CDR3: CASSLPDRESTEAFF. CDR3 nucleotides: TGTGCCAGCAGCCTCCCGGACAGGGAAAGCACTGAAGCTTTCTTT. The chain is built from TRBV13 and TRBJ1-1; 8 positions match TRBD1. V was pared by 5 bases and J by 4 bases, with 9 bases of the junction left unmatched. Germline V gene lookup returns CDR1 PRHDT and CDR2 FYEKMQ (reference sequence). The CDR3 length is 15 residues.

The rearrangement uses TRBV10-3 and TRBJ2-2; TRBD2 matches at 13 bases. V trimming: 10 bases; J trimming: 4 bases; junction bases outside the gene matches: 9. Germline V gene lookup returns CDR1 ENHRY and CDR2 SYGVKD. The CDR3 consists of 16 residues. The CDR3 protein is CATQGTSGRGTGELFF. The CDR3 DNA reads TGTGCCACGCAGGGAACTAGCGGGAGGGGCACCGGGGAGCTGTTTTTT.

This clone was counted only a few times. The rearrangement joins TRBV7-9 to TRBJ2-1, with a possible D match to TRBD2 (6 bases). Germline assignment: CDR1 SEHNR and CDR2 FQNEAQ (reference sequence). The ends were cut back, 2 bases at V and 2 bases at J, with 13 bases in the middle. The CDR3 is made up of 16 amino acids. DNA of the CDR3: TGTGCCAGCAGCTTACCTGCCGGGGGAGCCTACAATGAGCAGTTCTTC. Residues: CASSLPAGGAYNEQFF.